Given below is one T cell receptor (beta chain) in context. Assay used: immunoSEQ multiplex PCR; TCRdb lists only in-frame clones, some missing. The sample table sets out about 6,400 clones. This specimen belongs to a study of Tregs in tolerant kidney transplant recipients. Mixed chimerism was transient after nonmyeloablative marrow transplants from related graft donors. The TCR sequence derives from a human patient who received a combined kidney and bone marrow transplant. Some T cells may be provided by the graft donor. Source: CD8+ T cells from blood (PBMCs), taken 12 months after the transplant.

CDR3 residues: CASSQKGLNIQYF. The part of the CDR3 DNA that was read is TGCGCCAGCAGCCAAAAGGGACTAAACATT. The chain has TRBV4-1 and TRBJ2-4; weak D call: TRBD2 (6 bases). The CDR3 end lies 3 residues beyond the end of the read and is filled in from the germline J gene. This CDR3 region has 13 residues. Germline V gene sequence: CDR1 MGHRA, CDR2 YSYEKL. V was shortened by 2 bases and J by 6 bases, with 8 bases between the two germline ends.